The table lists the clone carrying this T cell receptor beta chain with a count of one. Its antigen is as yet unknown. All donors came from Russia, were Caucasian and healthy, and spanned ages about 6 to 100. This CDR3 spans 16 amino acids. Germline loops: CDR1 SGHRS, CDR2 YFSETQ. V was clipped by 1 base and J by 5 bases; unmatched bases: 8. This sample was included in a study of blood T cells in healthy people across ages. Whole-study findings and limits: Across the age range, TCR beta diversity per million T cells fell in a roughly linear way.

Together with a sample-barcoded 5' primer, a J-beta primer mix was included in a second PCR lasting roughly 6 to 12 cycles. Every cDNA molecule bore a tag from a template-switch adaptor containing 12 random nucleotides. From each sample, at least 3 million paired-end reads containing CDR3 were obtained. MiXCR was run by TCRdb on the 5' RACE reads, yielding one entry per CDR3 protein. The sample shows under 850,000 distinct CDR3 sequences, roughly 40% of them seen only once. Sequenced: blood. The chain employs TRBV5-1 and TRBJ2-5; TRBD1 agrees at 10 bases. The TCR sequence derives from a man aged 18 to 30 in good health. For the CDR3, the DNA is TGCGCCAGCAGCTTGACAAGACAGGGGGCTAAGGAGACCCAGTACTTC. As protein: CASSLTRQGAKETQYF.